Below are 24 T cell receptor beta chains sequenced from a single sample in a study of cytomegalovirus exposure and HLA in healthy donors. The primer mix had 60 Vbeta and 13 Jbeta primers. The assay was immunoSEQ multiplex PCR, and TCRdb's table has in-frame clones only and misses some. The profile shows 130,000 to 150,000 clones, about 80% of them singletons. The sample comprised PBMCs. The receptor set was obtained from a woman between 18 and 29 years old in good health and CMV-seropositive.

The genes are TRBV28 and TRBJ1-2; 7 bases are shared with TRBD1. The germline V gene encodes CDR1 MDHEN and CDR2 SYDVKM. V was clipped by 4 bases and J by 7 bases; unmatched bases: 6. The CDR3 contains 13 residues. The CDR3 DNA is TGTGCCAGCAGTTCTAGGGGGCACGGTGGCTACACCTTC. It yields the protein CASSSRGHGGYTF.

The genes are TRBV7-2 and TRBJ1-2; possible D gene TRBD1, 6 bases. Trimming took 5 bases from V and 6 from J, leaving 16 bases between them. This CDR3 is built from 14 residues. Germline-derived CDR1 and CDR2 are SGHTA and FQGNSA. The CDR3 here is CASSILTGLDGYTF. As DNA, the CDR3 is TGTGCCAGCAGCATCCTTACAGGGTTGGATGGCTACACCTTC.

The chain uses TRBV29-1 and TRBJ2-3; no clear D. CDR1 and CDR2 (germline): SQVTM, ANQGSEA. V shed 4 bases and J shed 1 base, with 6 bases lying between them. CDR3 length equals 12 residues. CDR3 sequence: CSVVTGTDTQYF. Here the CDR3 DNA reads TGCAGCGTTGTGACTGGCACAGATACGCAGTATTTT.

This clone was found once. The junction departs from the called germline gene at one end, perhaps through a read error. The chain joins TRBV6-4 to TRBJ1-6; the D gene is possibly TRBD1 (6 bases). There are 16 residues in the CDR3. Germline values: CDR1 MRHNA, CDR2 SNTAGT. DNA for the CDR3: TGTGCCACCAGTCAGGGGAAAGGGGCTGGTAATTCACCCCTCCACTTT. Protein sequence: CATSQGKGAGNSPLHF.

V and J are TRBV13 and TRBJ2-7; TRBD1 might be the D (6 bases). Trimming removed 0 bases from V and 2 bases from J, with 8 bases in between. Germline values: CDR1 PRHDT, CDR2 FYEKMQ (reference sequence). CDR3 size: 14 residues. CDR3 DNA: TGTGCCAGCAGCTTAGGGGACAGAACCTACGAGCAGTACTTC. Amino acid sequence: CASSLGDRTYEQYF.

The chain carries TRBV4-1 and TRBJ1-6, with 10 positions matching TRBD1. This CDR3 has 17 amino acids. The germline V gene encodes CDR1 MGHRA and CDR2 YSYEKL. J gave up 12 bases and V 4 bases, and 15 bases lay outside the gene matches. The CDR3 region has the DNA TGCGCCAGCAGCCCCACAGGGGGAAGGGACAGGGGAAGACCCCTCCACTTT. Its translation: CASSPTGGRDRGRPLHF.

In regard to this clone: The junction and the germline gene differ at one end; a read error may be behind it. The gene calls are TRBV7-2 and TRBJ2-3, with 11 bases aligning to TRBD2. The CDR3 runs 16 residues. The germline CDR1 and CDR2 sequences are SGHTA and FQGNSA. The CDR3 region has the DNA TGTGCCGGCAGGAAGACTAGCGGGGCGATCACAGATACGCAGTATTTT. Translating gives CAGRKTSGAITDTQYF.

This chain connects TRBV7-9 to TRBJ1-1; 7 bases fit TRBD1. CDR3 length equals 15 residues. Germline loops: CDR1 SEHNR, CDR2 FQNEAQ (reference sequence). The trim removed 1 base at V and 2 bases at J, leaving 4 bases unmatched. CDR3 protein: CASSLEGQINTEAFF. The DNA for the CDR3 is TGTGCCAGCAGCTTAGAGGGACAGATAAACACTGAAGCTTTCTTT.

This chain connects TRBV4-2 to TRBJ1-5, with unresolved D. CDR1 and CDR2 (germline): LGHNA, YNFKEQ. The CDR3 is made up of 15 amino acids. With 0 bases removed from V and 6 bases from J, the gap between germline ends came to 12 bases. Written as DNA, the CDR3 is TGTGCCAGCAGCCAAGAGTGGGCTAACTTTCAGCCCCAGCATTTT. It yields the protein CASSQEWANFQPQHF.

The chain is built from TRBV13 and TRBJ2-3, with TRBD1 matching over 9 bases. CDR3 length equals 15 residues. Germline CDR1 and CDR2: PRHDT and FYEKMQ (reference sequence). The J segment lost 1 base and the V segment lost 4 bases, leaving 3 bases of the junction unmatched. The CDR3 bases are TGTGCCAGCAGCTCACAGGGGGCCGGCACAGATACGCAGTATTTT. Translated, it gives CASSSQGAGTDTQYF.

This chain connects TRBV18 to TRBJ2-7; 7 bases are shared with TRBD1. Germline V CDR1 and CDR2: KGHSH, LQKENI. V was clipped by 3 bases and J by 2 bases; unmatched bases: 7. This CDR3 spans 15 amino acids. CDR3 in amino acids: CASSPRDRTTYEQYF. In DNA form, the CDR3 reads TGTGCCAGCTCACCCCGGGACAGAACAACCTACGAGCAGTACTTC.

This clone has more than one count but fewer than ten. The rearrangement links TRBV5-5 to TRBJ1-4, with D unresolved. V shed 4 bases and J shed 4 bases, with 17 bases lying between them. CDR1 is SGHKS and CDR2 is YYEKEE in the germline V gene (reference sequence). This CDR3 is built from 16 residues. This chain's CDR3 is CASSRDPLERNEKLFF. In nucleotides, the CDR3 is TGTGCCAGCAGCCGAGACCCATTGGAGCGTAATGAAAAACTGTTTTTT.

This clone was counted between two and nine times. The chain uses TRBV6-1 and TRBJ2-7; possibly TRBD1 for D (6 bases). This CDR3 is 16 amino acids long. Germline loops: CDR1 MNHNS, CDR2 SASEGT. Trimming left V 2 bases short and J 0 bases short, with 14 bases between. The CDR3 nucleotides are TGTGCCAGCAGTGAATTTGGCAGGGGATCCTCCTACGAGCAGTACTTC. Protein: CASSEFGRGSSYEQYF.

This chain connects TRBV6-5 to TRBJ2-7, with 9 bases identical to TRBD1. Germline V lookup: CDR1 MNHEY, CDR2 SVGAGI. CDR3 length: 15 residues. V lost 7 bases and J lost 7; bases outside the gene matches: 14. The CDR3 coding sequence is TGTGCCAGCAACCCACCCGGACAGGGGAAGAGGGAGCAGTACTTC. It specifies CASNPPGQGKREQYF.

The CDR3 nucleotides are TGTGCCAGTAGTGTTACTAGCGCGGGCTACAATGAGCAGTTCTTC. It codes for CASSVTSAGYNEQFF. The chain employs TRBV19 and TRBJ2-1, with TRBD2 matching 7 bases. Germline CDR1 LNHDA, CDR2 SQIVND (reference sequence). This CDR3 has 15 residues. V lost 5 bases and J lost 3; bases outside the gene matches: 7.

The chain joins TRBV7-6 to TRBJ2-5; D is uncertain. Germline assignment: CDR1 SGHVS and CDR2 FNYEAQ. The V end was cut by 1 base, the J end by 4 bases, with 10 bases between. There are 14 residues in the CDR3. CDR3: CASSLGPVAETQYF. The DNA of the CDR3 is TGTGCCAGCAGCTTAGGGCCCGTCGCAGAGACCCAGTACTTC.

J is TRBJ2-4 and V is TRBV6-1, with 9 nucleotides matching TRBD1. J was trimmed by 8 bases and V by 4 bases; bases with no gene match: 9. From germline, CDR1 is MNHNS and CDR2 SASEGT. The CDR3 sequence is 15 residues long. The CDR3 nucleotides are TGTGCCAGCAGTGGAGCAGGGACAGGGAGATACATTCAGTACTTC. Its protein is CASSGAGTGRYIQYF.

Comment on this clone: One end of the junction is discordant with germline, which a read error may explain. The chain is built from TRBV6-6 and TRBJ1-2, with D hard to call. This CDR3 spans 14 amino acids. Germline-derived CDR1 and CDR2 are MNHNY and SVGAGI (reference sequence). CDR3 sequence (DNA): TGTGCCAGCAGTTACTCGGGCGATCCATATGGCCACACCTTC. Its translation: CASSYSGDPYGHTF.

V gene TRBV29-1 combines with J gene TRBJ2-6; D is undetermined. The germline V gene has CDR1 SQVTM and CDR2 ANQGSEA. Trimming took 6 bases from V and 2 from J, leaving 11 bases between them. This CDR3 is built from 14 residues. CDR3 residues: CSVRFRAGANVLTF. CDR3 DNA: TGCAGCGTCCGATTCCGAGCTGGGGCCAACGTCCTGACTTTC.

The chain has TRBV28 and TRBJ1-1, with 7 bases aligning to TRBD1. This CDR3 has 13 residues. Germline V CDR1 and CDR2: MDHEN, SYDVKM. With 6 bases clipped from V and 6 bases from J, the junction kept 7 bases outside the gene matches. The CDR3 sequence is CASRTGLESEAFF. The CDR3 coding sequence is TGTGCCAGCAGGACAGGGTTGGAGTCTGAAGCTTTCTTT. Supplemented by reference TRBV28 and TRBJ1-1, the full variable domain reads DVKVTQSSRYLVKRTGEKVFLECVQDMDHENMFWYRQDPGLGLRLIYFSYDVKMKEKGDIPEGYSVSREKKERFSLILESASTNQTSMYLCASRTGLESEAFFGQGTRLTVV.

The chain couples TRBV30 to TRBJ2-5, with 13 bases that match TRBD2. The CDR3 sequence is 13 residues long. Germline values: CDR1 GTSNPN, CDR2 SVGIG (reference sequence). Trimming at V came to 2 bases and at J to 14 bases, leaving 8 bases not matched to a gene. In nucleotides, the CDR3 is TGTGCCTGGAGTCGACTAGCGGGGGGTCCCCTATACTTC. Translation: CAWSRLAGGPLYF.

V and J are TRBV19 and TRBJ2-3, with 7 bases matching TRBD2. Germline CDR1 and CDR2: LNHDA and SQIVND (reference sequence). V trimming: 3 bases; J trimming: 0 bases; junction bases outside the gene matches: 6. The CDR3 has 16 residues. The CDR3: CASSMGAGTSTDTQYF. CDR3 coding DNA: TGTGCCAGTAGTATGGGAGCGGGGACTAGCACAGATACGCAGTATTTT.

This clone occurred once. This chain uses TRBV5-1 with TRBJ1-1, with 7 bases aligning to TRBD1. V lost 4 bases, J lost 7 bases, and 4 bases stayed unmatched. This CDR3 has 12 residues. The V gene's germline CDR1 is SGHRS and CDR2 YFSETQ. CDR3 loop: CASSPGQLEAFF. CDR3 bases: TGCGCCAGCAGCCCGGGACAGCTTGAAGCTTTCTTT.

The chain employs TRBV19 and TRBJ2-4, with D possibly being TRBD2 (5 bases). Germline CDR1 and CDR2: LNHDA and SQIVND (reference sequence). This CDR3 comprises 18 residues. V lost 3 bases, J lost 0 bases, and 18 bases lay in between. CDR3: CASSILGEKSLAKNIQYF. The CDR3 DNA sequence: TGTGCCAGTAGTATTCTGGGAGAAAAAAGCCTAGCCAAAAACATTCAGTACTTC.